This T cell receptor beta chain was sequenced for a study of shared clonotypes between healthy human individuals. The overall study: The composition of the donors was a couple of women and three men aged 18 to 49. Findings and limits, study-wide: Clonotype sharing levels among donors were expected to vary with sequencing depth.

Methods used by the authors: ImmunoSEQ supplied junction-only sequences lacking quality scores, so filtering was different. Method: immunoSEQ multiplex PCR; TCRdb's copy keeps in-frame clones and lacks some. The D gene and trimming were derived from the DNA, and the V and J assignments and clone size from that table. The sample has about 92,000 clones, 60% to 70% seen once. Pooled CD45RO+ cells and CCR7-negative CD45RA+ TemRA cells made up CD8 memory. On this clone itself: What it binds is not known.

The source of this sequence is a man between 25 and 39 years old in good health. Specimen: memory CD8+ T cells sorted from blood. Subset reported: CD45RO+ cells pooled with CCR7-negative TemRA cells.

CDR3 in amino acids: CASSFSRNTEAFF. In DNA form, the CDR3 reads TGTGCCAGCAGCTTCTCCAGAAACACTGAAGCTTTCTTT. The chain couples TRBV7-7 to TRBJ1-1; D is uncertain. The CDR3 is made up of 13 amino acids. V was shortened by 3 bases and J by 2 bases, with 7 bases between the two germline ends. Germline V lookup: CDR1 SSHAT, CDR2 FNYEAQ (reference sequence).